The source of this T cell receptor (beta chain) is a study of CD8 T cells in Susac syndrome. With random hexamers, reverse transcription was performed on about 0.45 to 1 ug of RNA. In TCRdb, the immunoSEQ multiplex PCR reads were re-called with MiXCR into one record per CDR3 protein. The table shows 200,000 to 250,000 distinct CDR3 sequences, with about 95% occurring only once. This CDR3 comprises 16 residues. The V gene's germline CDR1 is SGDLS and CDR2 YYNGEE. V was cut by 1 base and J by 4 bases, with 17 bases left in between. V and J are TRBV9 and TRBJ2-5; a possible D gene is TRBD2 (6 bases). The sample taken for sequencing was CD4+ T cells from PBMCs. The sequence was obtained from a human donor with multiple sclerosis. The CDR3 sequence: CASSVRGSGRGETQYF. CDR3 sequence (DNA): TGTGCCAGCAGCGTACGGGGGAGCGGACGCGGAGAGACCCAGTACTTC.